Below, 15 T cell receptor beta chains from the same sample are listed, as sequenced in a study of OX40 agonist ivuxolimab in advanced cancers. Libraries were built with the immunoSEQ multiplex PCR assay. Drawn from immuneACCESS, this table holds only the in-frame rearrangements with V and J called that TCRdb kept. Clones are partly lost; checked studies trace under half to an unresolved V gene and leave the rest unexplained. The sample records fewer than 50,000 clones, 85% to 95% of which are singletons. The ten largest make up roughly 15% of the sample. Sequencing used CD4+ or CD8+ T cells sorted from blood, obtained in a trial of the OX40 agonist ivuxolimab. The source of these receptors is an adult with an advanced solid tumor such as melanoma, head and neck, liver or kidney cancer.

The chain combines TRBV4-1 with TRBJ2-3; 12 bases align to TRBD1. Germline assignment: CDR1 MGHRA and CDR2 YSYEKL. The V and J ends lost 0 bases and 4 bases, in that order; junction bases with no gene match: 8. This CDR3 is 18 amino acids long. CDR3 nucleotide sequence: TGCGCCAGCAGCCAAGAGGGGGGGACAGGGGGCTTGGCAGATACGCAGTATTTT. It specifies CASSQEGGTGGLADTQYF.

V gene TRBV11-1 combines with J gene TRBJ2-3; D gene unclear. Germline lookup yields CDR1 SGHAT and CDR2 FQDESV (reference sequence). With 1 base removed from V and 5 bases from J, the gap between germline ends came to 13 bases. The CDR3 covers 15 residues. CDR3 region: CASSLVQFGRDTQYF. The CDR3 DNA sequence: TGTGCCAGCAGCTTAGTACAGTTTGGCAGAGATACGCAGTATTTT.

The chain is built from TRBV9 and TRBJ2-2, with 8 nucleotides matching TRBD1. The germline V gene encodes CDR1 SGDLS and CDR2 YYNGEE. Unmatched junction bases numbered 2, after V lost 3 bases and J lost 4 bases. The CDR3 is 14 amino acids. The CDR3 loop is CASSGTGGTGELFF. The DNA for the CDR3 is TGTGCCAGCAGCGGAACAGGGGGCACCGGGGAGCTGTTTTTT.

V and J are TRBV7-9 and TRBJ1-2; no firm D call. Germline V gives CDR1 SEHNR, CDR2 FQNEAQ (reference sequence). This CDR3 is built from 14 residues. With 2 bases removed from V and 8 bases from J, the gap between germline ends came to 15 bases. CDR3 sequence (DNA): TGTGCCAGCAGCTTACCCGCCTATGTGGGAGGCTACACCTTC. Translating gives CASSLPAYVGGYTF.

The genes are TRBV7-8 and TRBJ2-7; the D gene could be TRBD1 or TRBD2 (6 bases each). V shed 3 bases and J shed 6 bases, with 15 bases lying between them. Germline-derived CDR1 and CDR2 are SGHVS and FQNEAQ. The CDR3 has 14 amino acids. The CDR3 region is CASSFARGDLEQYF. The CDR3 DNA is TGTGCCAGCAGCTTTGCAAGGGGGGATCTCGAGCAGTACTTC. Variable domain in full (rest from reference TRBV7-8 and TRBJ2-7): GAGVSQSPRYKVAKRGQDVALRCDPISGHVSLFWYQQALGQGPEFLTYFQNEAQLDKSGLPSDRFFAERPEGSVSTLKIQRTQQEDSAVYLCASSFARGDLEQYFGPGTRLTVT.

The rearrangement links TRBV6-5 to TRBJ2-4; TRBD2 agrees at 10 bases. This CDR3 is built from 14 residues. Germline lookup yields CDR1 MNHEY and CDR2 SVGAGI. V lost 6 bases to trimming and J lost 8 bases; unmatched junction nucleotides: 7. The CDR3 coding sequence is TGTGCCAGCAGCTATCAAGCGGGAGGGGACATTCAGTACTTC. Amino acid sequence: CASSYQAGGDIQYF.

The V call is TRBV27, the J call TRBJ2-7, with 11 bases identical to TRBD2. Germline-derived CDR1 and CDR2 are MNHEY and SMNVEV (reference sequence). Trimming at V came to 4 bases and at J to 6 bases, leaving 11 bases not matched to a gene. The CDR3 totals 16 residues. This CDR3 is CASSSTTSGRWGEQYF. As DNA, the CDR3 is TGTGCCAGCAGTTCAACAACTAGCGGGAGATGGGGCGAGCAGTACTTC.

The rearrangement uses TRBV28 and TRBJ1-5, with 12 bases identical to TRBD1. The CDR3 runs to 16 residues. With V trimmed by 4 bases and J by 6 bases, 7 bases remained unmatched. Germline V gives CDR1 MDHEN, CDR2 SYDVKM. The CDR3 loop reads CASSSGTGGASQPQHF. The CDR3 DNA follows: TGTGCCAGCAGTTCAGGGACAGGGGGCGCGAGTCAGCCCCAGCATTTT.

The chain recombines TRBV27 with TRBJ2-3; no firm D call. The length of the CDR3 is 11 residues. V was clipped by 5 bases and J by 2 bases, with 2 bases between them. Germline lookup yields CDR1 MNHEY and CDR2 SMNVEV (reference sequence). CDR3 residues: CASSNTDTQYF. For the CDR3, the DNA is TGTGCCAGCAGTAACACAGATACGCAGTATTTT.

The chain links TRBV19 to TRBJ1-2; 11 nucleotides agree with TRBD1. V lost 0 bases, J lost 0 bases, and 9 bases stayed unmatched. Germline CDR1 LNHDA, CDR2 SQIVND (reference sequence). CDR3 length: 19 residues. CDR3 in amino acids: CASSIDLRTGGYSNYGYTF. In DNA form, the CDR3 reads TGTGCCAGTAGTATAGATCTTCGGACAGGGGGCTATTCTAACTATGGCTACACCTTC.

The V gene is TRBV28, the J gene TRBJ2-7, with 9 bases that match TRBD1. The CDR3 is 15 amino acids. Per the germline V gene, CDR1 is MDHEN and CDR2 is SYDVKM. V lost 5 bases, J lost 0 bases, and 5 bases stayed unmatched. The CDR3 DNA reads as TGTGCCAGCAGTCCTCCGGGACAGGGCTCCTACGAGCAGTACTTC. It specifies CASSPPGQGSYEQYF.

Comment on this clone: One end of the junction does not line up with germline, which may come from a read error. The chain recombines TRBV9 with TRBJ2-7; tentative D call: TRBD1 (6 bases). The CDR3 has 11 residues. Germline loops: CDR1 SGDLS, CDR2 YYNGEE. This CDR3 reads CASTSGQRVTF. In nucleotides, the CDR3 is TGTGCCAGCACCTCCGGACAGCGAGTAACTTTC.

This rearrangement joins TRBV6-1 to TRBJ2-5, with D perhaps TRBD1 (6 bases). V was shortened by 8 bases and J by 1 base, with 11 bases between the two germline ends. CDR1 and CDR2 (germline): MNHNS, SASEGT. This CDR3 spans 13 amino acids. The CDR3 sequence is CASRPGAQETQYF. The DNA of the CDR3 is TGTGCCAGCCGACCAGGGGCCCAAGAGACCCAGTACTTC.

This clone was counted a single time. The chain uses TRBV4-1 and TRBJ2-7; 7 bases align to TRBD1. The CDR3 covers 13 residues. Germline loops: CDR1 MGHRA, CDR2 YSYEKL. The trim removed 4 bases at V and 2 bases at J, leaving 2 bases unmatched. CDR3 region: CASSRDSTYEQYF. In nucleotides, the CDR3 is TGCGCCAGCAGCCGGGACAGTACCTACGAGCAGTACTTC.

The rearrangement uses TRBV21-1 and TRBJ2-1; the table's D call, TRBD2, was not checked against the DNA. TRBV21-1 is designated a pseudogene. The CDR3 totals 21 residues. This CDR3 reads CASSMPSHPGLAGDQGNEQFF. The CDR3 DNA reads as TGTGCCAGCAGCATGCCCTCCCATCCGGGACTAGCGGGAGATCAGGGCAATGAGCAGTTCTTC.